The source of this T cell receptor beta chain is a study of cytotoxic CD8 clonotypes in ibrutinib-treated CLL. General study results and limits: T-cell clonality at baseline went above that of age-matched healthy donors and rose and fell with circulating CD8+ T-cell counts. Whereas clonality rose at ibrutinib response, it declined toward baseline at progression. Timing of sampling differed between sustained-remission and progressing patients.

Per germline, CDR1 SGHAT and CDR2 FQNNGV. The CDR3 spans 17 residues. V lost 5 bases and J 4 bases, leaving 20 bases between the germline ends. Notes on this clone: As yet, its antigen is unknown.

Using immunoSEQ multiplex PCR, the repertoire was profiled, and TCRdb retains in-frame clones only, with some absent. The sample includes about 140,000 clones, 91% seen only once; the top ten take 10% to 13%. The rearrangement joins TRBV11-2 to TRBJ2-2; D is perhaps TRBD1 or TRBD2 (5 bases each). The receptor's source is a human donor with chronic lymphocytic leukemia. Sequences were derived from PBMCs, sampled after 12 months of ibrutinib treatment. CDR3 sequence reads: CASSPPRASGLTGELFF. CDR3 DNA: TGTGCCAGCAGCCCTCCCCGGGCATCGGGGCTCACCGGGGAGCTGTTTTTT.